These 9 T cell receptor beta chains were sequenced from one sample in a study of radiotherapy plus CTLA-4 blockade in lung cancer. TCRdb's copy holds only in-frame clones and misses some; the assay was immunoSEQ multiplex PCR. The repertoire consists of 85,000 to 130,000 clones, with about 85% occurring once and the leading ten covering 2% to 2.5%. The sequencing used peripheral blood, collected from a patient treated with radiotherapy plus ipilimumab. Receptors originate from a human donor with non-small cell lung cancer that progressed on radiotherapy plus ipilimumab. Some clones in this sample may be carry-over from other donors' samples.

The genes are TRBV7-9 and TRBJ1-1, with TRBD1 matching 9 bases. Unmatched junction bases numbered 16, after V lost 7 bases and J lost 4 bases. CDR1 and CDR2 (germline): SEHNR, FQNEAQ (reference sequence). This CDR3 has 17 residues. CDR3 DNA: TGTGCCAGCACCTACCGGGACAGGGATGGGGTGAGCACTGAAGCTTTCTTT. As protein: CASTYRDRDGVSTEAFF.

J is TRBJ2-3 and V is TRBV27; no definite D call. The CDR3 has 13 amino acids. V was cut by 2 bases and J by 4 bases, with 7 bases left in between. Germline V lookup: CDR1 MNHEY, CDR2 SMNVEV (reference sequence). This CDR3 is CASSLGWADTQYF. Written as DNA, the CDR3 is TGTGCCAGCAGTTTAGGCTGGGCAGATACGCAGTATTTT.

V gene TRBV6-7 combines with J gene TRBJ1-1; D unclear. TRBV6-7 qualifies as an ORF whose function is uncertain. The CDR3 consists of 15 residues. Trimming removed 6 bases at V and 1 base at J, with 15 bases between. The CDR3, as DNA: TGTGCCAGCAGGCCCGAGCGGAGTTGGAACACTGAAGCTTTCTTT. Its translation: CASRPERSWNTEAFF.

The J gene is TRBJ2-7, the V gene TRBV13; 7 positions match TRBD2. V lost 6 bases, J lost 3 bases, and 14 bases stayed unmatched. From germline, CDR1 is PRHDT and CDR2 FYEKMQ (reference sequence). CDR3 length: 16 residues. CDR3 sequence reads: CASSRIAGDQHYEQYF. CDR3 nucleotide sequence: TGTGCCAGCAGTCGTATCGCGGGGGATCAGCACTACGAGCAGTACTTC.

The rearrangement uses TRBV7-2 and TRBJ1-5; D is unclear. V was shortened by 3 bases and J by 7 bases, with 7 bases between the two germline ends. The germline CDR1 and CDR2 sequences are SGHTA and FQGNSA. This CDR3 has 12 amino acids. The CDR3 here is CASSLASQPQHF. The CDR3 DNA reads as TGTGCCAGCAGCTTGGCATCCCAGCCCCAGCATTTT.

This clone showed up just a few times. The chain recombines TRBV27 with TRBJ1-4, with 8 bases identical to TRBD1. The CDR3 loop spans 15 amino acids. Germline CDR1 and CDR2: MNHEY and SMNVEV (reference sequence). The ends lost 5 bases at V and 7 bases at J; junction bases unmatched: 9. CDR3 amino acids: CASSPYRGISEKLFF. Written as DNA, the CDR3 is TGTGCCAGCAGTCCCTACAGGGGGATAAGTGAAAAACTGTTTTTT.

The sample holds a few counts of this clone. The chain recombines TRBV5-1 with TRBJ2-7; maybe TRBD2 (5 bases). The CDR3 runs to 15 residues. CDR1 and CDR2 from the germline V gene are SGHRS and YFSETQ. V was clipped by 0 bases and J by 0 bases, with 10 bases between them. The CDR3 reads CASSLAGESSYEQYF. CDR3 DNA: TGCGCCAGCAGCTTGGCCGGGGAGAGCTCCTACGAGCAGTACTTC.

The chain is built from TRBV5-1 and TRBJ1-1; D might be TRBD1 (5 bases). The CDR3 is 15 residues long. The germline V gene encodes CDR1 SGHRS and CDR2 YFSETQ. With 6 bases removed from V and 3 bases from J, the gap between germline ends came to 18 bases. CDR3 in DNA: TGCGCCAGCACTGACCCCAGGGTCGGCGACACTGAAGCTTTCTTT. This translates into CASTDPRVGDTEAFF.

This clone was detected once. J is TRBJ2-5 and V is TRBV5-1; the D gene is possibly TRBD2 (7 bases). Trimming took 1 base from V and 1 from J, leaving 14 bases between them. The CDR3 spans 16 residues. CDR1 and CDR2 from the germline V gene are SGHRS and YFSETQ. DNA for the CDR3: TGCGCCAGCAGCTTGTCTACGGCGGGGGCCCAAGAGACCCAGTACTTC. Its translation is CASSLSTAGAQETQYF.